This T cell receptor beta chain was observed in a study of spatial heterogeneity in lung cancer. A unique molecular identifier was attached to every TCR cDNA molecule. TCRdb reprocessed the 5' RACE reads via MiXCR and lists one record per CDR3 protein. Of tens of thousands of distinct CDR3 sequences detected, less than 8.5% appear once; the ten largest clones hold around 2.6%. Looked up from germline, CDR1 is MDHEN and CDR2 is SYDVKM. This CDR3 has 14 residues. V was pared by 5 bases and J by 0 bases, with 4 bases of the junction left unmatched. This clonotype was counted ten times or more. Its antigen is not identified. Overall study findings and caveats: More often at tumor resection than at routine follow-up, ubiquitous expanded tumor TCRs were detected in the blood.

Stated time point: sample taken at primary tumor resection. Unsorted whole RNA from tumor, nontumor lung or frozen PBMC underwent sequencing. The donor group consisted of under 95 patients who had untreated, early-stage non-small cell lung cancer. The rearrangement links TRBV28 to TRBJ2-7; 7 bases agree with TRBD1. Sample: PBMCs, taken at surgery. The sequence derives from a female donor with early-stage non-small cell lung cancer. Here the CDR3 DNA reads TGTGCCAGCAGTAACAGGGGCCTCTCCTACGAGCAGTACTTC. This codes for CASSNRGLSYEQYF.